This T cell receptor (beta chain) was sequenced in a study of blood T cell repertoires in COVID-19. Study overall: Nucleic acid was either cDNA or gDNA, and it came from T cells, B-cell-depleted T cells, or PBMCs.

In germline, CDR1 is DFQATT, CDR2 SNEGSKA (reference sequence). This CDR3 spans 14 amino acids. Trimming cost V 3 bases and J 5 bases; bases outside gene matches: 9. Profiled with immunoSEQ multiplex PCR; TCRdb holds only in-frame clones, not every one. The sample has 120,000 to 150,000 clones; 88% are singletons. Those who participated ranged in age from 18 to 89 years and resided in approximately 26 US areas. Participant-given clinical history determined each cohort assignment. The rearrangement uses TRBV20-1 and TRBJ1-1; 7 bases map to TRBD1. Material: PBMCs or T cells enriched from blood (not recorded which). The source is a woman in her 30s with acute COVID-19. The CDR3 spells CSASYTGAETEAFF. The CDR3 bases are TGCAGTGCTAGTTACACAGGGGCGGAAACTGAAGCTTTCTTT.